Presented here are 10 T cell receptor beta chains from one specimen sequenced in a study of Ad26.COV2.S vaccination and SARS-CoV-2 variants. Treatment described: some 19 received Ad26.COV2.S at low or high dose, single or two shots; five or six received placebo; per-sample allocation not given. The investigators took samples on day 63 after the first vaccine or placebo injection. Assay used: immunoSEQ multiplex PCR; TCRdb lists only in-frame clones, some missing. This sample has fewer than 500,000 clones, with 89% found just once. The sequences come from peripheral blood, collected in a trial of Ad26.COV2.S vaccine versus placebo. All receptors come from a person aged 18-65 years who received the Ad26.COV2.S COVID-19 vaccine or a placebo.

The chain has TRBV5-1 and TRBJ1-5; the D gene is possibly TRBD1 (5 bases). CDR3 length equals 14 residues. Germline CDR1 and CDR2: SGHRS and YFSETQ. Trimming cost V 3 bases and J 2 bases, with 9 bases left between them. This chain's CDR3 is CASSSSGGNQPQHF. CDR3 nucleotides: TGCGCCAGCAGCTCTTCGGGGGGCAATCAGCCCCAGCATTTT.

This clone was counted a single time. The chain joins TRBV7-6 to TRBJ2-2; a weak D match, TRBD2 (6 bases). The CDR3 covers 16 residues. CDR1 and CDR2 from the germline V gene are SGHVS and FNYEAQ. V shed 0 bases and J shed 0 bases, with 8 bases lying between them. CDR3 protein: CASSLAGGTNTGELFF. The CDR3 DNA reads TGTGCCAGCAGCTTAGCGGGGGGTACGAACACCGGGGAGCTGTTTTTT.

The chain couples TRBV11-2 to TRBJ2-7; 7 bases are a match to TRBD2. The V gene's germline CDR1 is SGHAT and CDR2 FQNNGV. The CDR3 extends over 14 amino acids. Trimming at V came to 5 bases and at J to 5 bases, leaving 9 bases not matched to a gene. CDR3 bases: TGTGCCAGCAGCCCCTGGAGACTAGCCCACGAGCAGTACGTC. Residues: CASSPWRLAHEQYV.

The chain uses TRBV6-2 or TRBV6-3 and TRBJ2-3; a possible D gene is TRBD2 (6 bases). V dropped 2 bases and J dropped 2 bases, with 17 bases sitting between them. Looked up from germline, CDR1 is MNHEY and CDR2 is SVGEGT. The CDR3 runs to 17 residues. CDR3 in DNA: TGTGCCAGCAGTTACAAGCCTACGGGAGCTACCACAGATACGCAGTATTTT. Its protein product is CASSYKPTGATTDTQYF.

The chain couples TRBV5-5 to TRBJ1-5; maybe TRBD1 (5 bases). Germline assignment: CDR1 SGHKS and CDR2 YYEKEE (reference sequence). Trimming left V 0 bases short and J 3 bases short, with 16 bases between. This CDR3 spans 17 amino acids. The CDR3 here is CASSLGPRQGDNQPQHF. In DNA, the CDR3 is TGTGCCAGCAGCTTGGGGCCTAGGCAGGGCGACAATCAGCCCCAGCATTTT.

The chain combines TRBV18 with TRBJ1-2; no reliable D call. CDR3 size: 14 residues. Trimming took 2 bases from V and 3 from J, leaving 10 bases between them. CDR1 and CDR2 from the germline V gene are KGHSH and LQKENI. CDR3 sequence: CASSPILSDYGYTF. Here the CDR3 DNA reads TGTGCCAGCTCACCAATCTTGTCGGACTATGGCTACACCTTC. The full variable domain, its missing parts supplied by reference TRBV18 and TRBJ1-2, is NAGVMQNPRHLVRRRGQEARLRCSPMKGHSHVYWYRQLPEEGLKFMVYLQKENIIDESGMPKERFSAEFPKEGPSILRIQQVVRGDSAAYFCASSPILSDYGYTFGSGTRLTVV.

The gene calls are TRBV2 and TRBJ2-7, with D tentatively TRBD2 (6 bases). Trimming took 6 bases from V and 3 from J, leaving 12 bases between them. The CDR3 contains 13 residues. The germline CDR1 and CDR2 sequences are SNHLY and FYNNEI. The CDR3 loop reads CASRPGVGYEQYV. For the CDR3, the DNA is TGTGCCAGCAGGCCGGGAGTCGGCTACGAGCAGTACGTC.

The V call is TRBV14, the J call TRBJ2-3; D call uncertain. Germline CDR1 reads SGHDN; CDR2 reads FVKESK. This CDR3 spans 14 amino acids. With 6 bases removed from V and 3 bases from J, the gap between germline ends came to 13 bases. The DNA of the CDR3 is TGTGCCAGCAGACCCTTAGATGGTACAGATACGCAGTATTTT. Translation: CASRPLDGTDTQYF.

The CDR3 region has the DNA TGCGCCAGCAGCTTGGGCCTAGCGGGAGGCCCGGGGGGGGCCCAGTACTTC. It translates to CASSLGLAGGPGGAQYF. The chain uses TRBV5-1 and TRBJ2-5; 11 bases match TRBD2. This CDR3 contains 17 residues. The V gene end was trimmed by 0 bases and the J gene end by 9 bases; junction bases not matched to a gene: 13. Germline V CDR1 and CDR2: SGHRS, YFSETQ. Filled out from reference TRBV5-1 and TRBJ2-5, the complete variable domain reads KAGVTQTPRYLIKTRGQQVTLSCSPISGHRSVSWYQQTPGQGLQFLFEYFSETQRNKGNFPGRFSGRQFSNSRSEMNVSTLELGDSALYLCASSLGLAGGPGGAQYFGPGTRLLVL.

The sample holds one count of this clone. The chain combines TRBV7-9 with TRBJ1-2, with D uncertain. Germline V lookup: CDR1 SEHNR, CDR2 FQNEAQ (reference sequence). V was cut by 6 bases and J by 7 bases, with 12 bases left in between. The length of the CDR3 is 12 residues. The CDR3 sequence is CASRTREGGYTF. The CDR3 DNA sequence: TGTGCCAGCAGAACTCGGGAGGGTGGCTACACCTTC.